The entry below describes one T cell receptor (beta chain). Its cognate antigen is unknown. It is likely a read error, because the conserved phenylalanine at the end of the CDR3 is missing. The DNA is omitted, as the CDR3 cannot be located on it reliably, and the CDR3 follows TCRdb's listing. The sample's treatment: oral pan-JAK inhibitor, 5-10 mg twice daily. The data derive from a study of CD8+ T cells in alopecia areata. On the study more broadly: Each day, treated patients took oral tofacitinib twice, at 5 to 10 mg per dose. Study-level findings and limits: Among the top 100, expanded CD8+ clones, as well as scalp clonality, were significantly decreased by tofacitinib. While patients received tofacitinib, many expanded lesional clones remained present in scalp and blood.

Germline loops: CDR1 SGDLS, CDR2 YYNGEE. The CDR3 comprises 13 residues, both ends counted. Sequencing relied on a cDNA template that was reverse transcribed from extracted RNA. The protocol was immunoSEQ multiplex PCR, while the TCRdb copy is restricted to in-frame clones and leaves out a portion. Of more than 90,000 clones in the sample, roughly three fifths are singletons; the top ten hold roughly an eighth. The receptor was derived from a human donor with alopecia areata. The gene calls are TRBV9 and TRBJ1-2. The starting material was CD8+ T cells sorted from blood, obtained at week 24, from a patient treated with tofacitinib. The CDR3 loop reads CASSPTDWGGQTI.